The clone carrying this T cell receptor (beta chain) was detected ten times or more. Its antigen remains unidentified. Using its own MiXCR run on the 5' RACE reads, TCRdb lists one record per CDR3 protein. The sample shows approximately 250,000 distinct CDR3 sequences, under 12% of them seen only once. The length of the CDR3 is 12 residues. Germline V gene sequence: CDR1 SSHAT, CDR2 FNYEAQ (reference sequence). Between the trimmed V and J ends, which lost 5 bases and 6 bases, there was a span of 7 bases. The data were obtained in a study of CD8 T cells in ankylosing spondylitis. Overall study findings and caveats: Prior work had noted some motif variants in reactive arthritis blood and synovial fluid. Apparently characteristic of ankylosing spondylitis blood was a TCR beta motif (roughly eight highly homologous variants).

The chain is built from TRBV7-7 and TRBJ2-2; D unresolved. The sample comprised blood, either unsorted or a sorted T cell fraction (not recorded which). The sequence came from a male donor with ankylosing spondylitis or in good health (not recorded which). The CDR3 DNA is TGTGCCAGCAGCGTAACTGCCGGGGAGCTGTTTTTT. It yields the protein CASSVTAGELFF.